One and the same sample provided the 10 T cell receptor beta chains below, sequenced in a study of T cell responses to AZD1222 COVID-19 vaccine. This table comes from immunoSEQ multiplex PCR, and its TCRdb copy is limited to in-frame clones, with some not included. The sample yields about 180,000 clones, 80% to 95% seen once. The sample was peripheral blood, taken 28 days after the second AZD1222 dose. The receptors come from an adult who received the AZD1222 COVID-19 vaccine.

The genes are TRBV7-9 and TRBJ2-1; 9 bases agree with TRBD2. CDR1 and CDR2 (germline): SEHNR, FQNEAQ (reference sequence). This CDR3 is built from 16 residues. V was pared by 6 bases and J by 4 bases, with 10 bases of the junction left unmatched. For the CDR3, the DNA is TGTGCCAGCAGATCCATAGCGGGGGCCGATTACAATGAGCAGTTCTTC. Protein: CASRSIAGADYNEQFF.

The chain joins TRBV7-8 to TRBJ1-2; D unresolved. Between the trimmed V and J ends, which lost 5 bases and 5 bases, there was a span of 15 bases. This CDR3 is 14 amino acids long. In germline, CDR1 is SGHVS, CDR2 FQNEAQ. CDR3 coding DNA: TGTGCCAGCAGCCGCACCGACCTGAGATATGGCTACACCTTC. This translates into CASSRTDLRYGYTF.

The chain carries TRBV2 and TRBJ2-2; no reliable D call. V lost 2 bases to trimming and J lost 0 bases, with 7 bases between them. This CDR3 has 15 residues. Germline values: CDR1 SNHLY, CDR2 FYNNEI. The CDR3 here is CASSEWSPNTGELFF. The CDR3 nucleotides read TGTGCCAGCAGTGAATGGAGCCCGAACACCGGGGAGCTGTTTTTT.

J is TRBJ1-1 and V is TRBV11-2, with D possibly matching TRBD1 (6 bases). CDR3 length equals 15 residues. CDR1 is SGHAT and CDR2 is FQNNGV in the germline V gene. Trimming shortened V by 1 base and J by 6 bases, and 15 bases separated the two germline ends. The DNA for the CDR3 is TGTGCCAGCAGCTTAGGGGGGGCAACTCGGGCTGAAGCTTTCTTT. As protein: CASSLGGATRAEAFF.

The V gene is TRBV5-4, the J gene TRBJ1-3; D possibly corresponds to TRBD1 (5 bases). Germline V gives CDR1 SGHNT, CDR2 YYREEE (reference sequence). Trimming pared 2 bases from V and 4 bases from J, leaving 10 bases between. The CDR3 is 14 residues long. CDR3 DNA sequence: TGTGCCAGCAGCTTTAAAGGGACCGGAAACACCATATATTTT. This gives the protein CASSFKGTGNTIYF.

The chain joins TRBV12-5 to TRBJ2-2; 9 bases match TRBD1. V dropped 5 bases and J dropped 1; count of bases not matched to a gene: 8. The CDR3 is 17 residues long. CDR1 and CDR2 (germline): LGHNT, FRNRAP. The CDR3 DNA follows: TGTGCTAGTGGTCCTACGGGGACAGGGATGAACACCGGGGAGCTGTTTTTT. It is translated as CASGPTGTGMNTGELFF.

This clone was observed a handful of times. The chain recombines TRBV28 with TRBJ2-1; 9 bases match TRBD1. Germline values: CDR1 MDHEN, CDR2 SYDVKM. V trimming: 5 bases; J trimming: 0 bases; junction bases outside the gene matches: 11. The CDR3 has 18 residues. CDR3 nucleotide sequence: TGTGCCAGCAGTACTCGGACAGGGGTGAGGCGCTCCTACAATGAGCAGTTCTTC. Translation: CASSTRTGVRRSYNEQFF.

This rearrangement joins TRBV7-3 to TRBJ2-4; D unclear. The CDR3 sequence is 14 residues long. Germline CDR1 SGHTA, CDR2 FQGTGA. Trimming stripped 3 bases from V and 8 bases from J, with 14 bases between. CDR3 loop: CASSFGQELYIQYF. The CDR3 nucleotides read TGTGCCAGCAGCTTCGGGCAGGAATTATACATTCAGTACTTC.

The chain employs TRBV10-3 and TRBJ1-5; D gene unclear. V was cut by 11 bases and J by 2 bases, with 13 bases left in between. Germline CDR1 is ENHRY and CDR2 is SYGVKD. The CDR3 has 13 amino acids. DNA for the CDR3: TGTGCCGTTTCGGGTCAGGGCAATCAGCCCCAGCATTTT. This encodes CAVSGQGNQPQHF.

V gene TRBV7-3 combines with J gene TRBJ2-1, with 8 nucleotides matching TRBD2. V lost 0 bases to trimming and J lost 0 bases; unmatched junction nucleotides: 1. Per germline, CDR1 SGHTA and CDR2 FQGTGA. The CDR3 totals 16 residues. The CDR3 DNA reads TGTGCCAGCAGCTTAACGGCGGGGGGCTCCTACAATGAGCAGTTCTTC. Residues: CASSLTAGGSYNEQFF.